One and the same sample provided the 18 T cell receptor beta chains below, sequenced in a study of T cell responses to AZD1222 COVID-19 vaccine (dated by TCRdb to about 2021). Libraries were prepared through the immunoSEQ multiplex PCR assay. TCRdb provides this immuneACCESS table in a form limited to in-frame rearrangements. Some clones are lacking; in checked studies, under half of them reflect an unresolved V gene, and why the rest are absent is not known. This sample lists 75,000 to 100,000 clones; roughly 90% were detected once. Of the sample, approximately 2.8% is held by the ten largest clones. Read against the paper, the sample's time point label means: baseline before first vaccination. The specimen was peripheral blood, collected on day 0 of AZD1222 vaccination. Receptor source: an adult in good health.

This chain's CDR3 is CASSSGLAGTPSTDTQYF. The DNA of the CDR3 is TGTGCCAGCAGCTCGGGACTAGCGGGTACCCCTAGCACAGATACGCAGTATTTT. This chain uses TRBV7-2 with TRBJ2-3; TRBD2 matches at 12 bases. CDR1 is SGHTA and CDR2 is FQGNSA in the germline V gene. V gave up 4 bases and J gave up 0 bases; unmatched junction bases: 8. The length of the CDR3 is 18 residues.

The chain is built from TRBV19 and TRBJ2-1; no clear D gene. CDR1 and CDR2 from the germline V gene are LNHDA and SQIVND (reference sequence). V was trimmed by 6 bases and J by 7 bases, leaving 4 bases between them. This CDR3 has 10 amino acids. The CDR3 protein is CASSKNEQFF. The DNA for the CDR3 is TGTGCCAGTAGCAAGAATGAGCAGTTCTTC.

This clone was found once. As DNA, the CDR3 is TGCGCCAGCAGCCCGCAAAGCACAGATACGCAGTATTTT. Amino acid sequence: CASSPQSTDTQYF. The genes are TRBV5-1 and TRBJ2-3, with unresolved D. Trimming removed 4 bases at V and 0 bases at J, with 6 bases between. Looked up from germline, CDR1 is SGHRS and CDR2 is YFSETQ. The CDR3 is 13 amino acids.

The V gene is TRBV6-5, the J gene TRBJ2-2; D uncertain. V shed 6 bases and J shed 0 bases, with 8 bases lying between them. CDR1 is MNHEY and CDR2 is SVGAGI in the germline V gene. This CDR3 is 14 amino acids long. In DNA, the CDR3 is TGTGCCAGCAGGGTCAGCTCGAACACCGGGGAGCTGTTTTTT. Its translation: CASRVSSNTGELFF.

The V gene is TRBV28, the J gene TRBJ1-5; the match to TRBD1 covers 7 bases. The CDR3 extends over 17 amino acids. Trimming cost V 4 bases and J 4 bases; bases outside gene matches: 13. Germline CDR1 is MDHEN and CDR2 is SYDVKM. DNA for the CDR3: TGTGCCAGCAGTTATTACGACAGGGCGGTCGGGAATCAGCCCCAGCATTTT. Protein: CASSYYDRAVGNQPQHF. Variable domain in full (rest from reference TRBV28 and TRBJ1-5): DVKVTQSSRYLVKRTGEKVFLECVQDMDHENMFWYRQDPGLGLRLIYFSYDVKMKEKGDIPEGYSVSREKKERFSLILESASTNQTSMYLCASSYYDRAVGNQPQHFGDGTRLSIL.

This clone was recorded once. V and J are TRBV10-3 and TRBJ1-2; 8 bases map to TRBD1. From germline, CDR1 is ENHRY and CDR2 SYGVKD. V lost 7 bases to trimming and J lost 4 bases; unmatched junction nucleotides: 5. This CDR3 is built from 13 residues. DNA for the CDR3: TGTGCCATCAACGGACAGGGTGGCTATGGCTACACCTTC. It translates to CAINGQGGYGYTF.

This clone showed up just once. The chain is built from TRBV4-2 and TRBJ1-1, with a weak D call TRBD1 (6 bases). Per the germline V gene, CDR1 is LGHNA and CDR2 is YNFKEQ. The CDR3 spans 16 residues. Deletions cut 1 base from V and 7 bases from J, with 19 bases between. CDR3 DNA: TGTGCCAGCAGCCAAGTTACAGGGAGGGGAACAGGTGAAGCTTTCTTT. Protein: CASSQVTGRGTGEAFF.

The V gene is TRBV19, the J gene TRBJ1-5; 7 nucleotides agree with TRBD1. Germline CDR1 LNHDA, CDR2 SQIVND (reference sequence). V trimming: 7 bases; J trimming: 8 bases; junction bases outside the gene matches: 14. The CDR3 loop spans 15 amino acids. CDR3 in amino acids: CASTGDRVKREPQHF. CDR3 sequence (DNA): TGTGCCAGTACAGGCGACAGGGTAAAGCGTGAGCCCCAGCATTTT.

This chain uses TRBV5-1 with TRBJ2-5; D not certain. Germline-derived CDR1 and CDR2 are SGHRS and YFSETQ. CDR3 length equals 13 residues. V shed 7 bases and J shed 5 bases, with 15 bases lying between them. In nucleotides, the CDR3 is TGCGCCAGCGGATGGTTGGGTTGGGAGACCCAGTACTTC. Encoded protein: CASGWLGWETQYF.

The V gene is TRBV5-4, the J gene TRBJ1-1, with 8 bases identical to TRBD1. Germline V gives CDR1 SGHNT, CDR2 YYREEE (reference sequence). The CDR3 runs to 15 residues. With 7 bases clipped from V and 3 bases from J, the junction kept 11 bases outside the gene matches. Here the CDR3 DNA reads TGTGCCAGCTTCCGACAGGGGAGTGGCGACACTGAAGCTTTCTTT. It yields the protein CASFRQGSGDTEAFF.

Only a few counts were recorded for this clone. This chain connects TRBV6-4 to TRBJ2-3; 9 nucleotides agree with TRBD1. V was pared by 1 base and J by 5 bases, with 10 bases of the junction left unmatched. CDR1 is MRHNA and CDR2 is SNTAGT in the germline V gene. The CDR3 is made up of 17 amino acids. The CDR3 loop is CASSDLNGTGYGDTQYF. The CDR3 DNA sequence: TGTGCCAGCAGTGACTTAAACGGGACAGGGTACGGAGATACGCAGTATTTT.

The V call is TRBV6-4, the J call TRBJ2-1; 7 bases fit TRBD2. After removal of 2 bases from V and 9 bases from J, the junction contained 13 bases not matched to a gene. The germline V gene has CDR1 MRHNA and CDR2 SNTAGT. This CDR3 comprises 16 residues. The CDR3 reads CASSDEAGEGYGEQFF. The DNA of the CDR3 is TGTGCCAGCAGTGACGAGGCGGGAGAGGGTTACGGTGAGCAGTTCTTC.

The J gene is TRBJ1-5, the V gene TRBV7-2, with D perhaps TRBD1 (6 bases). V was shortened by 2 bases and J by 5 bases, with 10 bases between the two germline ends. The CDR3 has 14 amino acids. The V gene's germline CDR1 is SGHTA and CDR2 FQGNSA. The CDR3 region is CASSLSRGDQPQHF. The DNA for the CDR3 is TGTGCCAGCAGCTTAAGCAGGGGAGATCAGCCCCAGCATTTT.

This chain joins TRBV18 and TRBJ1-5; D uncertain. V dropped 2 bases and J dropped 2 bases, with 10 bases sitting between them. CDR1 and CDR2 (germline): KGHSH, LQKENI. The CDR3 totals 15 residues. Written as DNA, the CDR3 is TGTGCCAGCTCACCATCCTACAAGGGCAATCAGCCCCAGCATTTT. This codes for CASSPSYKGNQPQHF.

V and J are TRBV6-5 and TRBJ2-7; D might be TRBD1 (6 bases). Per germline, CDR1 MNHEY and CDR2 SVGAGI. The germline V and J ends were trimmed by 8 bases and 3 bases, with 11 bases remaining between them. CDR3 size: 12 residues. The chain's CDR3 is CASCSGVYEQYF. CDR3 sequence (DNA): TGTGCCAGCTGCTCAGGGGTCTACGAGCAGTACTTC.

The chain carries TRBV24-1 and TRBJ2-7; no firm D call. Trimming shortened V by 3 bases and J by 3 bases, and 5 bases separated the two germline ends. CDR3 size: 12 residues. The germline V gene has CDR1 KGHDR and CDR2 SFDVKD. In DNA form, the CDR3 reads TGTGCCACCAGTGATGTAAGCTACGAGCAGTACTTC. It codes for CATSDVSYEQYF.

This clone was seen only once. The V gene is TRBV10-3, the J gene TRBJ1-1; a possible D gene is TRBD1 (5 bases). V dropped 2 bases and J dropped 5 bases, with 15 bases sitting between them. Germline lookup yields CDR1 ENHRY and CDR2 SYGVKD. This CDR3 is built from 15 residues. The CDR3 sequence is CAISEPGQPRTEAFF. DNA of the CDR3: TGTGCCATCAGTGAGCCCGGACAACCGAGGACTGAAGCTTTCTTT.

This clone appeared once. J is TRBJ1-6 and V is TRBV6-5, with 7 bases fitting TRBD1. The V gene's germline CDR1 is MNHEY and CDR2 SVGAGI. J was trimmed by 8 bases and V by 7 bases; bases with no gene match: 8. This CDR3 contains 14 residues. CDR3 residues: CASKRQGLDSPLHF. The DNA for the CDR3 is TGTGCCAGCAAGCGACAGGGCCTCGATTCACCCCTCCACTTT.